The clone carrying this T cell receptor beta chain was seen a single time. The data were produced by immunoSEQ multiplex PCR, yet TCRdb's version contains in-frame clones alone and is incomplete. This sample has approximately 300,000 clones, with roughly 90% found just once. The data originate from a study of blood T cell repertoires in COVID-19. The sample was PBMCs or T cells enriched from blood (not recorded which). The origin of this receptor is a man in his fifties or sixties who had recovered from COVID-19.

CDR3 amino acids: CASSLSGTNTGELFF. The CDR3 nucleotides are TGTGCCAGCAGTTTGAGCGGGACGAACACCGGGGAGCTGTTTTTT. The chain employs TRBV27 and TRBJ2-2; 7 bases match TRBD2. Germline trimming cut 3 bases from V and 0 bases from J; bases unmatched to any gene: 1. There are 15 residues in the CDR3. The germline V gene encodes CDR1 MNHEY and CDR2 SMNVEV (reference sequence).